Following are 4 T cell receptor beta chains from one sample sequenced in a study of neurological immune-mediated disorders. Via MiXCR, TCRdb re-called the 5' RACE reads, giving one row per CDR3 protein. This table holds about 14,000 distinct CDR3 sequences, less than 7.5% found once. Material for sequencing was CD8+ T cells from blood. The receptors here all came from a woman between 40 and 55 years old in good health.

This clonotype was recorded many times. V usage is TRBV12-3 or TRBV12-4 and J usage is TRBJ2-7; 8 nucleotides match TRBD2. Trimming took 3 bases from V and 3 from J; bases not matched to a gene: 7. This CDR3 region has 15 residues. Here the CDR3 reads CASSLWSGSYYEQYF. CDR3 nucleotides: TGTGCCAGCAGTTTGTGGAGCGGGAGTTACTACGAGCAGTACTTC.

The sample holds many counts of this clonotype. J is TRBJ2-5 and V is TRBV21-1. TRBV21-1 is a recognized pseudogene. CDR3 length: 12 residues. Here the CDR3 DNA reads TGTGCCAGCAGCAAAGCTGGCGAGACCCAGTACTTC. As protein: CASSKAGETQYF.

This clonotype was seen ten or more times. The chain is built from TRBV27 and TRBJ1-1, with D hard to call. V gave up 2 bases and J gave up 3 bases, with 13 bases separating them. This CDR3 contains 15 residues. Per germline, CDR1 MNHEY and CDR2 SMNVEV (reference sequence). The CDR3 bases are TGTGCCAGCAGTTTAGGGGTTTCGTCGGACACTGAAGCTTTCTTT. It encodes CASSLGVSSDTEAFF.

This clonotype appeared many times. The genes are TRBV7-9 and TRBJ2-1; no clear D. This CDR3 contains 13 residues. Looked up from germline, CDR1 is SEHNR and CDR2 is FQNEAQ (reference sequence). The V end was cut by 7 bases, the J end by 5 bases, with 12 bases between. CDR3 nucleotide sequence: TGTGCCAGCAACTACGTTACCCACAATGAGCAGTTCTTC. Its protein product is CASNYVTHNEQFF.